The clone carrying this T cell receptor (beta chain) showed up just a few times. Its antigen is still unknown. Per the germline V gene, CDR1 is SEHNR and CDR2 is FQNEAQ (reference sequence). The CDR3 sequence is 15 residues long. The V segment lost 5 bases and the J segment 3 bases; nucleotides outside the gene matches: 7. The data originate from a study of T-cell memory formation after mild COVID-19. Turning to the study itself: Clustering of TCRs was largely donor specific.

TCRdb called the 5' RACE reads again in MiXCR, with one record for every CDR3 protein. The sample includes 110,000 to 150,000 distinct CDR3 sequences, approximately 25% of them seen just once. Findings and limits, study-wide: Several responding clones turned up in pre-infection memory, indicating that cross-reactive memory may have taken part. Among CD4+ contracting clones, most were CM and EM, and CD8+ ones EMRA.

The chain couples TRBV7-9 to TRBJ2-7; the match to TRBD2 covers 10 bases. The TCR was taken from an adult woman who had mild COVID-19 (a few samples of this study predate the infection). Cell type and time point are not known. The sample taken for sequencing was PBMCs or a T cell subset sorted from them (not recorded which). The CDR3 here is CASSLSGGAVYEQYF. CDR3 in DNA: TGTGCCAGCAGCCTCAGCGGGGGGGCTGTCTACGAGCAGTACTTC.